Given below is one T cell receptor beta chain in context. Antigen unknown. Per the original data handling: A papillary thyroid cancer distant-metastasis classifier was built from CDR3 differences across clinicopathological groups. TCRdb re-called the PCR reads through MiXCR. These V and J calls are TCRdb output, not the study's own analysis. The sample yields over 15,000 clones, approximately 20% seen once. The record originates from a study of metastatic and nonmetastatic thyroid tumors. Study at large: The study looked at repertoires side by side in blood and in tumor or nodule tissue from malignant and benign thyroid patients. General observations from the study: Malignant tumors reportedly showed significantly higher TCR beta diversity than benign nodules in both blood and tumor.

CDR3 size: 13 residues. V was clipped by 8 bases and J by 2 bases, with 12 bases between them. CDR1 and CDR2 from the germline V gene are LNHDA and SQIVND (reference sequence). Among the patients, none had received any treatment before thyroid surgery. Material for sequencing was tumor tissue. This sequence was found in a female donor with papillary thyroid cancer or a benign thyroid nodule (not recorded which). Some clones in this sample may be carry-over from other donors' samples. This chain links TRBV19 with TRBJ1-2, with D unresolved. CDR3 DNA sequence: TGTGCCAGTCGTTGGACGGGAAACTATGGCTACACCTTC. This encodes CASRWTGNYGYTF.